A single sample gave rise to the 8 T cell receptor beta chains below, sequenced in a study of T cell clones after liver transplantation. Here immunoSEQ multiplex PCR was the method, and the copy in TCRdb shows in-frame clones only, minus some. The table has 75,000 to 100,000 clones, around four fifths seen once. The input for sequencing was CD4+ T cells from blood, taken about 46 months after liver transplant. The receptors here all came from a human patient who received a liver transplant. Some of the T cells might come from the graft donor.

This clone was found a few times. V gene TRBV5-1 combines with J gene TRBJ2-1; 12 nucleotides match TRBD1. The CDR3 has 15 residues. V lost 4 bases, J lost 8 bases, and 7 bases stayed unmatched. The germline V gene has CDR1 SGHRS and CDR2 YFSETQ. The CDR3 is CASSNPGTGGDEQFF. The DNA for the CDR3 is TGCGCCAGCAGCAACCCCGGGACAGGGGGCGATGAGCAGTTCTTC.

This clone appeared a few times. This chain joins TRBV15 and TRBJ2-5, with D tentatively TRBD2 (6 bases). Deletions cut 3 bases from V and 1 base from J, with 15 bases between. This CDR3 is built from 16 residues. The germline V gene has CDR1 LNHNV and CDR2 YYDKDF (reference sequence). CDR3 protein: CATSRGGWGSQETQYF. The CDR3, as DNA: TGTGCCACCAGCAGGGGAGGTTGGGGGAGCCAAGAGACCCAGTACTTC.

Turning to this clone: Sequence at one end of the junction differs from germline and may be a read error. V usage is TRBV7-7 and J usage is TRBJ2-7; the D gene is possibly TRBD2 (6 bases). This CDR3 has 15 residues. In germline, CDR1 is SSHAT, CDR2 FNYEAQ (reference sequence). For the CDR3, the DNA is TGTGCTAGCAGCCCGAGACTTAGCGGTCCTTACGAGCAGTACTTC. Translated, it gives CASSPRLSGPYEQYF.

This clone has more than one count but fewer than ten. The rearrangement joins TRBV28 to TRBJ1-3, with TRBD1 matching over 7 bases. The V gene end was trimmed by 1 base and the J gene end by 4 bases; junction bases not matched to a gene: 7. CDR3 length: 16 residues. Per germline, CDR1 MDHEN and CDR2 SYDVKM. In DNA, the CDR3 is TGTGCCAGCAGTTTATATGAGGGGGCGAGAGGAAACACCATATATTTT. Translating it yields CASSLYEGARGNTIYF.

The chain recombines TRBV7-9 with TRBJ2-3; tentatively, D is TRBD2 (5 bases). There are 13 residues in the CDR3. Looked up from germline, CDR1 is SEHNR and CDR2 is FQNEAQ (reference sequence). Trimming left V 5 bases short and J 1 base short, with 7 bases between. The chain's CDR3 is CASSPGGTDTQYF. CDR3 DNA sequence: TGTGCCAGCAGCCCCGGGGGCACAGATACGCAGTATTTT.

J is TRBJ1-1 and V is TRBV15; the D is unclear. This CDR3 has 13 amino acids. The germline V and J ends were trimmed by 0 bases and 6 bases, with 8 bases remaining between them. The germline CDR1 and CDR2 sequences are LNHNV and YYDKDF (reference sequence). DNA of the CDR3: TGTGCCACCAGCAGAGATATGACCTCTGAAGCTTTCTTT. Translating gives CATSRDMTSEAFF.

The chain uses TRBV2 and TRBJ2-5, with 8 bases that match TRBD1. The germline V gene has CDR1 SNHLY and CDR2 FYNNEI. The CDR3 covers 12 residues. With 6 bases clipped from V and 7 bases from J, the junction kept 4 bases outside the gene matches. The CDR3 DNA reads as TGTGCCAGCAGAACACAGGGGGGGACCCAGTACTTC. Amino acid sequence: CASRTQGGTQYF.

This sequence joins TRBV5-5 and TRBJ2-3; D not resolved. Trimming took 1 base from V and 3 from J, leaving 3 bases between them. There are 12 residues in the CDR3. Per the germline V gene, CDR1 is SGHKS and CDR2 is YYEKEE (reference sequence). This CDR3 reads CASSLSTDTQYF. CDR3 nucleotides: TGTGCCAGCAGCTTGTCTACAGATACGCAGTATTTT.